These 22 T cell receptor beta chains were all obtained from the same sample, sequenced in a study of Graves' ophthalmopathy and Graves' hyperthyroidism. The authors amplified TCR beta CDR3 regions, and they did so from RNA transcripts for repertoire sequencing. HTBI primers served in a first-round RT-PCR, which a second-round multiplex PCR followed. TCRdb re-derived calls from the multiplex PCR reads in MiXCR, one entry per CDR3 protein. The sample comprises 240,000 or so distinct CDR3 sequences, less than 55% of which are singletons, and around half rests with the top ten. Sample: peripheral blood. The receptors shown here come from an adult man with Graves' ophthalmopathy.

The chain uses TRBV20-1 and TRBJ1-4; D not certain. Germline lookup yields CDR1 DFQATT and CDR2 SNEGSKA (reference sequence). This CDR3 has 11 residues. Trimming took off 4 bases at V and 5 bases at J, with 5 bases between the two ends. The CDR3: CSATYNEKLFF. Written as DNA, the CDR3 is TGCAGTGCTACTTACAATGAAAAACTGTTTTTT.

The chain joins TRBV19 to TRBJ2-7; TRBD1 matches at 10 bases. Unmatched junction bases numbered 10, after V lost 5 bases and J lost 0 bases. The CDR3 is 17 residues long. The V gene's germline CDR1 is LNHDA and CDR2 SQIVND (reference sequence). The CDR3 nucleotides are TGTGCCAGTAGTCCCTTTGGTGGGACAGGGGTCTCCTACGAGCAGTACTTC. Protein sequence: CASSPFGGTGVSYEQYF.

The V and J genes are TRBV24-1 and TRBJ1-4; a weak D match, TRBD1 (5 bases). The length of the CDR3 is 18 residues. The germline gives CDR1 KGHDR, CDR2 SFDVKD. Trimming stripped 3 bases from V and 4 bases from J, with 20 bases between. The CDR3 DNA reads TGTGCCACCAGTGATCCGGGAGGCAGAGGGGCTGGTAATGAAAAACTGTTTTTT. Translation gives CATSDPGGRGAGNEKLFF.

This clonotype was seen more than once but under ten times. This chain joins TRBV11-2 and TRBJ2-5, with TRBD2 matching 7 bases. The CDR3 runs 16 residues. Germline V gene lookup returns CDR1 SGHAT and CDR2 FQNNGV. J lost 4 bases, V lost 0 bases, and 8 bases had no gene match. CDR3 bases: TGTGCCAGCAGCTTAGATCCGGCGGGAGTAGTAGAGACCCAGTACTTC. Amino acids: CASSLDPAGVVETQYF.

Only a few counts were recorded for this clonotype. The chain links TRBV15 to TRBJ1-1; 8 nucleotides agree with TRBD1. This CDR3 spans 15 amino acids. Per germline, CDR1 LNHNV and CDR2 YYDKDF (reference sequence). Trimming removed 5 bases from V and 3 bases from J; junction bases left unmatched: 8. CDR3 region: CATSSGGAGDTEAFF. The CDR3 region has the DNA TGTGCCACCAGCTCAGGGGGCGCGGGTGACACTGAAGCTTTCTTT.

Turning to this clonotype: The junction and the germline gene differ at one end; a read error may be behind it. This sequence joins TRBV10-3 and TRBJ2-6, with D perhaps TRBD1 or TRBD2 (5 bases each). Germline CDR1 ENHRY, CDR2 SYGVKD. The CDR3 is made up of 17 amino acids. CDR3 amino acids: CASSYYAGSSGANVLTF. CDR3 nucleotide sequence: TGTGCCAGCAGTTACTATGCAGGGAGCTCTGGGGCCAACGTCCTGACTTTC.

The table lists this clonotype with many counts. V is TRBV2 and J is TRBJ1-3; 7 bases map to TRBD1. Per germline, CDR1 SNHLY and CDR2 FYNNEI. V dropped 4 bases and J dropped 8; count of bases not matched to a gene: 5. The CDR3 sequence is 13 residues long. The CDR3 coding sequence is TGTGCCAGCAGTGCGACAGGGTCGGACACCATATATTTT. Protein sequence: CASSATGSDTIYF.

There are a few counts of this clonotype. V gene TRBV7-2 combines with J gene TRBJ1-1; 8 nucleotides align to TRBD1. J was trimmed by 1 base and V by 1 base; bases with no gene match: 2. This CDR3 contains 15 residues. Germline V gene data show CDR1 as SGHTA and CDR2 as FQGNSA. The CDR3: CASSLVQGGNTEAFF. CDR3 sequence (DNA): TGTGCCAGCAGCTTAGTACAGGGGGGGAACACTGAAGCTTTCTTT.

This clonotype was found a few times. The rearrangement links TRBV19 to TRBJ1-3; D is unclear. Germline lookup yields CDR1 LNHDA and CDR2 SQIVND (reference sequence). Trimming left V 0 bases short and J 0 bases short, with 9 bases between. The CDR3 spans 16 residues. For the CDR3, the DNA is TGTGCCAGTAGTATAGAGTACGGGGACTCTGGAAACACCATATATTTT. Encoded protein: CASSIEYGDSGNTIYF.

Note on this clonotype: A clone one base away is much larger, so this may be a read error. The chain carries TRBV7-3 and TRBJ1-1; D unresolved. V was cut by 2 bases and J by 6 bases, with 10 bases left in between. Germline-derived CDR1 and CDR2 are SGHTA and FQGTGA. The CDR3 is 13 amino acids. CDR3 coding DNA: TGTGCCAGCAGCTTAGCGAGAGATGCTGAAGCTTTCTTT. Its translation is CASSLARDAEAFF.

This chain joins TRBV5-1 and TRBJ2-7; D remains unclear. This CDR3 region has 10 residues. The germline V gene encodes CDR1 SGHRS and CDR2 YFSETQ. Trimming cost V 4 bases and J 5 bases, with 4 bases left between them. The CDR3 region has the DNA TGCGCCAGCAGCCGGAACGAGCAGTACTTC. This encodes CASSRNEQYF.

The J gene is TRBJ1-1, the V gene TRBV10-3; D perhaps matches TRBD1 (5 bases). The ends were cut back, 10 bases at V and 2 bases at J, with 23 bases in the middle. The CDR3 contains 16 residues. Germline V gene lookup returns CDR1 ENHRY and CDR2 SYGVKD. The CDR3 coding sequence is TGTGCCAGCAGCCCCGATGGGCCAGGGCTCAACACTGAAGCTTTCTTT. Its protein product is CASSPDGPGLNTEAFF.

The J gene is TRBJ1-1, the V gene TRBV7-3; unclear D gene. There are 13 residues in the CDR3. V lost 2 bases and J lost 7, with 11 bases in between. CDR1 SGHTA and CDR2 FQGTGA come from the germline V gene. The CDR3 sequence is CASSLLAGLEAFF. The CDR3 DNA follows: TGTGCCAGCAGCTTATTGGCGGGTCTTGAAGCTTTCTTT. Full variable domain (missing parts from reference TRBV7-3 and TRBJ1-1): GAGVSQTPSNKVTEKGKYVELRCDPISGHTALYWYRQSLGQGPEFLIYFQGTGAADDSGLPNDRFFAVRPEGSVSTLKIQRTERGDSAVYLCASSLLAGLEAFFGQGTRLTVV.

This clonotype occurred a few times. V is TRBV15 and J is TRBJ1-1, with TRBD1 as a possible D gene (5 bases). In germline, CDR1 is LNHNV, CDR2 YYDKDF (reference sequence). Trimming took off 6 bases at V and 5 bases at J, with 13 bases between the two ends. The CDR3 consists of 13 residues. The CDR3 DNA reads as TGTGCCACCAGGGGGGAAGGGGTTACTGAAGCTTTCTTT. Translating gives CATRGEGVTEAFF.

There are a few counts of this clonotype. This CDR3 reads CSGGGNTGELFF. The CDR3 DNA reads as TGCAGTGGGGGGGGGAACACCGGGGAGCTGTTTTTT. The rearrangement joins TRBV20-1 to TRBJ2-2, with 7 bases identical to TRBD2. The trim removed 7 bases at V and 1 base at J, leaving 0 bases unmatched. This CDR3 is 12 amino acids long. Germline V gene sequence: CDR1 DFQATT, CDR2 SNEGSKA (reference sequence).

The chain joins TRBV11-2 to TRBJ2-7; D is tentatively TRBD1 or TRBD2 (7 bases each). V was pared by 1 base and J by 2 bases, with 12 bases between. CDR3 size: 15 residues. Germline CDR1 and CDR2: SGHAT and FQNNGV. CDR3 sequence reads: CASSLVPGGAYEQYF. Here the CDR3 DNA reads TGTGCCAGCAGCTTAGTACCAGGGGGGGCCTACGAGCAGTACTTC.

The gene calls are TRBV19 and TRBJ1-2, with TRBD1 matching 12 bases. CDR1 is LNHDA and CDR2 is SQIVND in the germline V gene (reference sequence). The CDR3 spans 15 residues. Trimming took 9 bases from V and 8 from J; bases not matched to a gene: 13. CDR3 bases: TGTGCCAGCAGCCCGGGACAGGGGGCCTCGGAGGGCTACACCTTC. Encoded protein: CASSPGQGASEGYTF.

This clonotype was found a few times. V gene TRBV7-2 combines with J gene TRBJ2-5; possibly TRBD2 for D (6 bases). The ends were cut back, 4 bases at V and 5 bases at J, with 11 bases in the middle. The CDR3 is 13 residues long. Germline V gene sequence: CDR1 SGHTA, CDR2 FQGNSA. The CDR3 nucleotides read TGTGCCAGCAGCTCGACTAGAATGGAGACCCAGTACTTC. The encoded protein is CASSSTRMETQYF.

This chain joins TRBV12-3 or TRBV12-4 and TRBJ1-3; D uncertain. V dropped 6 bases and J dropped 0 bases, with 12 bases sitting between them. This CDR3 contains 15 residues. The CDR3 bases are TGTGCCAGCAGCCCACCTTATTCCTCTGGAAACACCATATATTTT. Translating gives CASSPPYSSGNTIYF.

This clonotype was picked up one time. The V gene is TRBV20-1, the J gene TRBJ1-6; D gene ambiguous. V lost 3 bases and J 8 bases, leaving 8 bases between the germline ends. The CDR3 totals 12 residues. CDR1 is DFQATT and CDR2 is SNEGSKA in the germline V gene (reference sequence). The CDR3 DNA reads as TGCAGTGCTAGCTCCGGAGATTCACCCCTCCACTTT. This translates into CSASSGDSPLHF.

This chain joins TRBV2 and TRBJ1-6; D possibly corresponds to TRBD1 (5 bases). V gave up 6 bases and J gave up 7 bases, with 10 bases separating them. This CDR3 has 13 amino acids. CDR1 and CDR2 from the germline V gene are SNHLY and FYNNEI. The CDR3 reads CASRGTLNSPLHF. CDR3 coding DNA: TGTGCCAGCAGGGGGACGCTAAATTCACCCCTCCACTTT. Combining the CDR3 with reference TRBV2 and TRBJ1-6 gives the whole variable domain EPEVTQTPSHQVTQMGQEVILRCVPISNHLYFYWYRQILGQKVEFLVSFYNNEISEKSEIFDDQFSVERPDGSNFTLKIRSTKLEDSAMYFCASRGTLNSPLHFGNGTRLTVT.

The chain combines TRBV20-1 with TRBJ2-7; D is undetermined. Trimming pared 5 bases from V and 0 bases from J, leaving 8 bases between. CDR1 is DFQATT and CDR2 is SNEGSKA in the germline V gene (reference sequence). This CDR3 region has 12 residues. The DNA for the CDR3 is TGCAGTGCTGGGCGGAGCTCCTACGAGCAGTACTTC. Residues: CSAGRSSYEQYF.